The entry that follows covers one T cell receptor (beta chain) sequence. The record originates from a study of blood T cell repertoires in COVID-19. On the study more broadly: From the United States, Italy and Spain came samples of acute and convalescent COVID-19.

This CDR3 is built from 17 residues. The ends lost 9 bases at V and 1 base at J; junction bases unmatched: 15. Germline assignment: CDR1 LNHDA and CDR2 SQIVND (reference sequence). Assay: immunoSEQ multiplex PCR; the TCRdb copy retains only in-frame clones and omits some. The repertoire has 150,000 or so clones, approximately 80% of them found once; the top ten carry approximately 10%. Cohorts were determined from participant-reported clinical history. For recovered donors of Cohort 3, there were two negative PCRs, clearance, or symptom resolution. This TCR came from a man in his fifties who had recovered from COVID-19. Sequenced material: PBMCs or T cells enriched from blood (not recorded which). V usage is TRBV19 and J usage is TRBJ1-2, with 9 bases fitting TRBD1. The CDR3 DNA follows: TGTGCCAGCATAGCAAGTCCGGACAGGGGCTTTAACTATGGCTACACCTTC. Translation gives CASIASPDRGFNYGYTF.